Sequencing of this T cell receptor (beta chain) was carried out in a study of cytomegalovirus exposure and HLA in healthy donors. The donors comprised healthy bone marrow donors. V was shortened by 7 bases and J by 6 bases, with 13 bases between the two germline ends. Per germline, CDR1 MNHNS and CDR2 SASEGT. This CDR3 has 14 amino acids. PCR employed 60 Vbeta and 13 Jbeta primers. Some clones are missing from TCRdb's copy, which holds only in-frame ones; the method was immunoSEQ multiplex PCR. The repertoire has approximately 110,000 clones, roughly 73% of them found once; the top ten carry roughly 0.9%.

This chain joins TRBV6-1 and TRBJ1-6; D is ambiguous. Input material: PBMCs. This TCR was recovered from a woman aged 25 to 39 in good health and CMV-seronegative. CDR3 amino acids: CASKVEGINSPLHF. For the CDR3, the DNA is TGTGCCAGCAAGGTAGAGGGAATTAATTCACCCCTCCACTTT.